These 5 T cell receptor beta chains came from one sample sequenced in a study of T cells in Graves' hyperthyroidism and ophthalmopathy. Amplified TCR beta CDR3 regions came from RNA transcripts. TCR CDR3 regions were first amplified by RT-PCR with HTBI primers. TCRdb passed the multiplex PCR reads through MiXCR, listing each CDR3 protein once. The profile covers roughly 750,000 distinct CDR3 sequences, with 16% appearing a single time and approximately 8.4% taken by the ten largest. Specimen: blood. The origin of the receptors is a man aged 18 to 29 with Graves' hyperthyroidism.

The chain uses TRBV28 and TRBJ1-1, with TRBD1 as a possible D gene (5 bases). The length of the CDR3 is 13 residues. The germline V and J ends were trimmed by 5 bases and 5 bases, with 12 bases remaining between them. CDR1 and CDR2 (germline): MDHEN, SYDVKM. In nucleotides, the CDR3 is TGTGCCAGCAGTCGCAGGGAGTGGACTGAAGCTTTCTTT. It translates to CASSRREWTEAFF.

Concerning this clonotype itself: A clone one base away is much larger, so this may be a read error. The chain is built from TRBV29-1 and TRBJ1-3, with unresolved D. CDR3 length equals 13 residues. The V end was cut by 3 bases, the J end by 2 bases, with 8 bases between. Germline CDR1 reads SQVTM; CDR2 reads ANQGSEA. The CDR3 DNA follows: TGCAGCGTTGAGCCTGACGCTGGAAACACCATATATTTT. It is translated as CSVEPDAGNTIYF.

This clonotype was picked up a small number of times. The chain is built from TRBV20-1 and TRBJ2-1, with TRBD2 matching over 13 bases. The CDR3 runs to 14 residues. The J segment lost 6 bases and the V segment lost 5 bases, leaving 4 bases of the junction unmatched. CDR1 DFQATT and CDR2 SNEGSKA come from the germline V gene (reference sequence). CDR3 sequence: CSAHRTSGSNEQFF. CDR3 nucleotides: TGCAGTGCTCACCGGACTAGCGGGAGCAATGAGCAGTTCTTC.

This clonotype came up many times. The chain is built from TRBV20-1 and TRBJ2-2; D uncertain. This CDR3 has 14 residues. CDR1 and CDR2 from the germline V gene are DFQATT and SNEGSKA (reference sequence). V shed 2 bases and J shed 1 base, with 8 bases lying between them. CDR3 in amino acids: CSARTELNTGELFF. CDR3 sequence (DNA): TGCAGTGCTAGAACAGAGCTGAACACCGGGGAGCTGTTTTTT.

This clonotype has a handful of counts. The gene calls are TRBV7-9 and TRBJ2-5; D possibly corresponds to TRBD2 (5 bases). Between the trimmed V and J ends, which lost 1 base and 5 bases, there was a span of 17 bases. The CDR3 is 16 amino acids. The V gene's germline CDR1 is SEHNR and CDR2 FQNEAQ (reference sequence). CDR3 amino acids: CASSLESGLRTETQYF. CDR3 sequence (DNA): TGTGCCAGCAGCTTAGAGAGTGGACTCCGTACGGAGACCCAGTACTTC.